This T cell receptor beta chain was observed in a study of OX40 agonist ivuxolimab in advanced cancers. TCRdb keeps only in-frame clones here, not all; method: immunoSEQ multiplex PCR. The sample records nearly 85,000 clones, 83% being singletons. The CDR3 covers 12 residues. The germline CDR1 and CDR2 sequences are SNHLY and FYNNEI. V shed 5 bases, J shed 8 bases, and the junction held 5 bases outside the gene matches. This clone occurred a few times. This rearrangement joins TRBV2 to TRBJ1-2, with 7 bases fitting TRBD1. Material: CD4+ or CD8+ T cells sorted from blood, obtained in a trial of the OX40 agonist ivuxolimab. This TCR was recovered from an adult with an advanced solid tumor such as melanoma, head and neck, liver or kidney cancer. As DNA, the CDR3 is TGTGCCAGCAGTTCTACAGGGGACGGCTACACCTTC. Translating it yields CASSSTGDGYTF.